The rows below give T cell receptor beta chains drawn from one sample of a study of PD-L1 blockade in urothelial cancer. Here immunoSEQ multiplex PCR was the method, and the copy in TCRdb shows in-frame clones only, minus some. The profile shows fewer than 45,000 clones, 70% to 90% of them singletons. Sequencing was performed on PBMCs, taken around atezolizumab (anti-PD-L1) treatment. These TCRs come from a donor aged 40 or older with urothelial cancer. Each CDR3 is given with its conserved first and last residue. The D gene is left open where the match is weak. The listing skips clone size in some rows; elsewhere it reads once, few, many or a size class.

TRBJ1-1	.	TRBV7-2	.	TGTGCCAGCAGCTTACAACATCTCCGCACTGAAGCTTTCTTT	CASSLQHLRTEAFF
TRBJ2-5	.	TRBV7-6	.	TGTGCCAGCAGCTTGAGAACAGGGGGGGAGTGGGAGACCCAGTACTTC	CASSLRTGGEWETQYF
TRBJ2-3	.	TRBV9	TRBD2	TGTGCCAAGCCGGGACTAGTCGTTGGGGGGGATGGCGCAGATACGCAGTATTTT	CAKPGLVVGGDGADTQYF
TRBJ1-2	few	TRBV27	.	TGTGCCAGCAGTTTTCGGTTTCGTGACTATGGCTACACCTTC	CASSFRFRDYGYTF
TRBJ1-4	.	TRBV7-8	TRBD1	TGTGCCAGCAGCCCCCGAGGGACAGGGAACGAAAAACTGTTTTTT	CASSPRGTGNEKLFF
TRBJ2-5	.	TRBV28	.	TGTGCCAGCAGTCGCCTACAAGAGACCCAGTACTTC	CASSRLQETQYF
TRBJ1-2	.	TRBV19	.	TGTGCCAGTAACCCGAATACAGGGAACTATGGCTACACCTTC	CASNPNTGNYGYTF
TRBJ2-3	.	TRBV5-1	TRBD2	TGCGCCAGCAGCTTGGCGGTAGCGGGACCCACAGATACGCAGTATTTT	CASSLAVAGPTDTQYF
TRBJ2-7	.	TRBV4-1	TRBD1	TGCGCCAGCAGCCAACGATCCAAACAGGGGGCTATCGACGAGCAGTACTTC	CASSQRSKQGAIDEQYF
TRBJ2-5	.	TRBV5-1	TRBD1	TGCGCCAGCAGCCCCGGCTCCACAGGGGGACAGACCCAGTACTTC	CASSPGSTGGQTQYF
TRBJ1-1	.	TRBV9	TRBD1	TGTGCCAGCAGCGTAGGACAGGGGCTGGGGGGCACTGAAGCTTTCTTT	CASSVGQGLGGTEAFF
TRBJ1-5	.	TRBV5-1	TRBD1	TGCGCCAGCAGCTCCCCGGGACAGGGGATCAGCAATCAGCCCCAGCATTTT	CASSSPGQGISNQPQHF
TRBJ1-5	.	TRBV19	TRBD1	TGTGCCAGTAGCCAGGACAGGGGGCGCGGGGGCAATCAGCCCCAGCATTTT	CASSQDRGRGGNQPQHF
TRBJ2-7	.	TRBV28	TRBD1	TGTGCCAGCAGCCAACCCGGGACAGGGGGCGACGAGCAGTACTTC	CASSQPGTGGDEQYF
TRBJ1-1	.	TRBV12-5	.	TGTGCTAGTGCCCCGCCGGGGCAGGGGTTTATGGGCACTGAAGCTTTCTTT	CASAPPGQGFMGTEAFF
TRBJ1-5	.	TRBV18	TRBD1	TGTGCCAGCTCACCGGGGACAGGGGGAAGCAATCAGCCCCAGCATTTT	CASSPGTGGSNQPQHF
TRBJ2-7	.	TRBV6-6	TRBD1	TGTGCCAGCACCGACAGGGACGAGCAGTACTTC	CASTDRDEQYF
TRBJ2-2	many	TRBV6-5	TRBD1	TGTGCCAGCAGCTCCGACAGGGTGACCGGGGAGCTGTTTTTT	CASSSDRVTGELFF
TRBJ1-4	.	TRBV7-9	TRBD1	TGTGCCAGCAGCTTAAGGGACAGCGTGCCTGAAAAACTGTTTTTT	CASSLRDSVPEKLFF
TRBJ2-7	.	TRBV5-1	.	TGCGCCAGCAGACAAAAACCAAGCTACGAGCAGTACTTC	CASRQKPSYEQYF